This T cell receptor beta chain was captured by sequencing in a study of blood T cell repertoires in COVID-19. Germline CDR1 reads MDHEN; CDR2 reads SYDVKM. With V trimmed by 1 base and J by 1 base, 6 bases remained unmatched. This CDR3 has 16 residues. The Seattle patients joined while their infection was active and were tracked longitudinally afterward. This clone was recorded only once. Method: immunoSEQ multiplex PCR; TCRdb's copy keeps in-frame clones and lacks some. The sample lists 200,000 to 300,000 clones; about 90% were seen once. The source of this sequence is a man aged 25 to 40 with COVID-19, enrolled during active disease. The rearrangement links TRBV28 to TRBJ1-1; 7 bases align to TRBD1. Sequencing was performed on peripheral blood. CDR3 nucleotide sequence: TGTGCCAGCAGTTTATCCACCCGGGACAGGAACACTGAAGCTTTCTTT. Translated: CASSLSTRDRNTEAFF. Based on the CDR3 plus reference TRBV28 and TRBJ1-1, the full variable domain is DVKVTQSSRYLVKRTGEKVFLECVQDMDHENMFWYRQDPGLGLRLIYFSYDVKMKEKGDIPEGYSVSREKKERFSLILESASTNQTSMYLCASSLSTRDRNTEAFFGQGTRLTVV.